This T cell receptor (beta chain) was captured in a study of cytomegalovirus exposure and HLA in healthy donors. On this clone: Antigen unknown.

Findings and caveats of the study: The investigators catalogued 150 to 200 TCR beta chains as cytomegalovirus-associated. Later work found most CMV-associated TCR beta chains apparently HLA-restricted.

PCR was performed using 60 Vbeta and 13 Jbeta primers. Assay used: immunoSEQ multiplex PCR; TCRdb lists only in-frame clones, some missing. This table holds 140,000 to 150,000 clones, 75% found once. V lost 5 bases and J 5 bases, leaving 16 bases between the germline ends. Germline V gene sequence: CDR1 MNHEY, CDR2 SMNVEV (reference sequence). This CDR3 has 15 residues. The TCR originated in a young man in good health and CMV-seronegative. Sequenced material: PBMCs. The chain employs TRBV27 and TRBJ2-1, with D possibly being TRBD1 (5 bases). CDR3 coding DNA: TGTGCCAGCAGTCCCAGGGCCCGGTGGGACAATGAGCAGTTCTTC. It encodes CASSPRARWDNEQFF.